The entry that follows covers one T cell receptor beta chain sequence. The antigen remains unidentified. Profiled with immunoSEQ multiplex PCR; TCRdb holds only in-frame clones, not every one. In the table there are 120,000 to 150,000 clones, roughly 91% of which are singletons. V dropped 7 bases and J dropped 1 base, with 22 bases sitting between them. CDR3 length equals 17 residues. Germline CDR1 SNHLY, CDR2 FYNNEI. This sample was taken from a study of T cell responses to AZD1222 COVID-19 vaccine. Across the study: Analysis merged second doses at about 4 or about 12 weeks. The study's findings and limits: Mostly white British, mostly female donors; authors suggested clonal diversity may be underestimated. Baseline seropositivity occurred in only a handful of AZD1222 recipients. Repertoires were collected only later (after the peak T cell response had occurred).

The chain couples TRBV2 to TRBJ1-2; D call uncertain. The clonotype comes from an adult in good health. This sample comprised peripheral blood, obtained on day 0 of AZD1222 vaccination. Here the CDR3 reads CASMKSGLDGINYGYTF. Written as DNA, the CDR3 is TGTGCCAGCATGAAATCCGGTCTGGACGGAATTAACTATGGCTACACCTTC.